This passage covers 32 T cell receptor beta chains from one sample sequenced in a study of T cell responses to AZD1222 COVID-19 vaccine. Measured with immunoSEQ multiplex PCR; TCRdb has only the in-frame clones, and not every one. The sample records 200,000 or so clones, roughly 88% being singletons. The source was peripheral blood, collected on day 0 of AZD1222 vaccination. Receptors were obtained from an adult in good health.

The chain is built from TRBV9 and TRBJ2-1; D is unclear. This CDR3 is built from 17 residues. Germline values: CDR1 SGDLS, CDR2 YYNGEE. Trimming cost V 0 bases and J 0 bases, with 13 bases left between them. The CDR3 loop is CASSVGSGRTSYNEQFF. Written as DNA, the CDR3 is TGTGCCAGCAGCGTAGGATCCGGGCGGACCTCCTACAATGAGCAGTTCTTC. The whole variable domain, remainder taken from reference TRBV9 and TRBJ2-1, is DSGVTQTPKHLITATGQRVTLRCSPRSGDLSVYWYQQSLDQGLQFLIQYYNGEERAKGNILERFSAQQFPDLHSELNLSSLELGDSALYFCASSVGSGRTSYNEQFFGPGTRLTVL.

This chain connects TRBV27 to TRBJ1-2; 7 bases are a match to TRBD1. Per germline, CDR1 MNHEY and CDR2 SMNVEV (reference sequence). There are 14 residues in the CDR3. Trimming removed 6 bases from V and 3 bases from J; junction bases left unmatched: 7. CDR3 bases: TGTGCCAGCAGCAAACAGGGGTTGGACTATGGCTACACCTTC. This codes for CASSKQGLDYGYTF.

The J gene is TRBJ2-7, the V gene TRBV11-2; D not resolved. The CDR3 is made up of 12 amino acids. With 4 bases removed from V and 4 bases from J, the gap between germline ends came to 8 bases. From germline, CDR1 is SGHAT and CDR2 FQNNGV. CDR3 sequence: CASSYPLYEQYF. The CDR3 DNA follows: TGTGCCAGCAGCTATCCCCTATACGAGCAGTACTTC. Full variable domain (outside the CDR3, taken from reference TRBV11-2 and TRBJ2-7): EAGVAQSPRYKIIEKRQSVAFWCNPISGHATLYWYQQILGQGPKLLIQFQNNGVVDDSQLPKDRFSAERLKGVDSTLKIQPAKLEDSAVYLCASSYPLYEQYFGPGTRLTVT.

The chain carries TRBV7-8 and TRBJ2-5, with D possibly matching TRBD2 (7 bases). The CDR3 sequence is 13 residues long. The ends were cut back, 7 bases at V and 4 bases at J, with 13 bases in the middle. CDR1 SGHVS and CDR2 FQNEAQ come from the germline V gene. The CDR3 here is CASKRGASETQYF. Here the CDR3 DNA reads TGTGCCAGCAAACGGGGGGCGTCAGAGACCCAGTACTTC.

The gene calls are TRBV9 and TRBJ1-5; 7 bases match TRBD1. After removal of 4 bases from V and 5 bases from J, the junction contained 3 bases not matched to a gene. Per the germline V gene, CDR1 is SGDLS and CDR2 is YYNGEE. This CDR3 has 13 amino acids. The CDR3 loop is CASSTRGDQPQHF. The CDR3 nucleotides are TGTGCCAGCAGCACCAGGGGGGATCAGCCCCAGCATTTT.

The chain employs TRBV21-1 and TRBJ2-2. TRBV21-1 is a documented pseudogene. This CDR3 has 15 amino acids. CDR3 bases: TGTGCCAGCAGCAATAACGGATCGAACACCGGGGAGCTGTTTTTT. Translating gives CASSNNGSNTGELFF.

This sequence joins TRBV24-1 and TRBJ2-7; D not resolved. V lost 3 bases and J 2 bases, leaving 7 bases between the germline ends. The CDR3 runs to 13 residues. Germline V gives CDR1 KGHDR, CDR2 SFDVKD. DNA for the CDR3: TGTGCCACCAGTGATCCCGTCACCTACGAGCAGTACTTC. As protein: CATSDPVTYEQYF.

V and J are TRBV27 and TRBJ2-2; D remains ambiguous. The CDR3 covers 13 residues. In germline, CDR1 is MNHEY, CDR2 SMNVEV (reference sequence). V lost 2 bases and J 4 bases, leaving 5 bases between the germline ends. The CDR3 protein is CASSLAATGELFF. DNA of the CDR3: TGTGCCAGCAGTTTAGCAGCCACCGGGGAGCTGTTTTTT.

The chain combines TRBV7-8 with TRBJ1-6, with 7 bases aligning to TRBD1. V was clipped by 5 bases and J by 9 bases; unmatched bases: 13. Germline V gene lookup returns CDR1 SGHVS and CDR2 FQNEAQ. The CDR3 length is 16 residues. The CDR3: CASSQTGRAMASPLHF. CDR3 coding DNA: TGTGCCAGCAGCCAGACAGGGCGGGCCATGGCTTCACCCCTCCACTTT. Variable domain in full (rest from reference TRBV7-8 and TRBJ1-6): GAGVSQSPRYKVAKRGQDVALRCDPISGHVSLFWYQQALGQGPEFLTYFQNEAQLDKSGLPSDRFFAERPEGSVSTLKIQRTQQEDSAVYLCASSQTGRAMASPLHFGNGTRLTVT.

DNA for the CDR3: TGTGCCAGCAGCCTCCGCTCCTTACTAGCGGGGAACAATGAGCAGTTCTTC. This gives the protein CASSLRSLLAGNNEQFF. The chain recombines TRBV7-8 with TRBJ2-1, with 10 bases that match TRBD2. The J segment lost 5 bases and the V segment lost 5 bases, leaving 12 bases of the junction unmatched. The germline CDR1 and CDR2 sequences are SGHVS and FQNEAQ. The CDR3 totals 17 residues.

J is TRBJ1-2 and V is TRBV3-1 (or the pseudogene TRBV3-2); tentative D call: TRBD1 (5 bases). The CDR3 loop spans 14 amino acids. Deletions cut 1 base from V and 5 bases from J, with 11 bases between. Per the germline V gene, CDR1 is LGHDT and CDR2 is YNNKEL (reference sequence). CDR3 loop: CASSQVGRVYGYTF. In nucleotides, the CDR3 is TGTGCCAGCAGCCAAGTTGGCAGGGTTTATGGCTACACCTTC.

This chain links TRBV27 with TRBJ2-7; possibly TRBD1 for D (5 bases). V shed 8 bases and J shed 3 bases, with 14 bases lying between them. Germline loops: CDR1 MNHEY, CDR2 SMNVEV (reference sequence). CDR3 length: 13 amino acids. The CDR3 region has the DNA TGTGCCAGCTCAATAGGGGCCTTCTACGAGCAGTACTTC. Its protein product is CASSIGAFYEQYF.

The J gene is TRBJ2-3, the V gene TRBV6-1; 9 bases match TRBD2. Germline V CDR1 and CDR2: MNHNS, SASEGT. The CDR3 spans 17 residues. Trimming took 4 bases from V and 0 from J; bases not matched to a gene: 8. CDR3 coding DNA: TGTGCCAGCAGTGGAGGGGGCGGACTAGCGAGCACAGATACGCAGTATTTT. Protein: CASSGGGGLASTDTQYF.

The rearrangement links TRBV19 to TRBJ2-7; D gene uncertain. Trimming cost V 2 bases and J 2 bases, with 7 bases left between them. Looked up from germline, CDR1 is LNHDA and CDR2 is SQIVND (reference sequence). The CDR3 covers 13 residues. The CDR3: CASSISLTYEQYF. Written as DNA, the CDR3 is TGTGCCAGTAGTATATCCCTGACCTACGAGCAGTACTTC.

The V call is TRBV5-1, the J call TRBJ2-5, with D perhaps matching TRBD1 or TRBD2 (5 bases each). This CDR3 comprises 15 residues. Germline CDR1 SGHRS, CDR2 YFSETQ. V was shortened by 7 bases and J by 2 bases, with 18 bases between the two germline ends. The DNA of the CDR3 is TGCGCCAGCGGGACCCAAACAGGAGCTCAAGAGACCCAGTACTTC. It is translated as CASGTQTGAQETQYF. Variable domain in full (rest from reference TRBV5-1 and TRBJ2-5): KAGVTQTPRYLIKTRGQQVTLSCSPISGHRSVSWYQQTPGQGLQFLFEYFSETQRNKGNFPGRFSGRQFSNSRSEMNVSTLELGDSALYLCASGTQTGAQETQYFGPGTRLLVL.

This rearrangement joins TRBV6-5 to TRBJ2-3; D remains unclear. V was clipped by 7 bases and J by 2 bases, with 7 bases between them. CDR1 and CDR2 (germline): MNHEY, SVGAGI. The CDR3 loop spans 12 amino acids. The DNA of the CDR3 is TGTGCCAGCAATGTCCCCACAGATACGCAGTATTTT. It yields the protein CASNVPTDTQYF.

J is TRBJ1-2 and V is TRBV25-1, with D perhaps matching TRBD1 (5 bases). The V end lost 1 base, the J end lost 5 bases, and 20 bases lay between the germline ends. The V gene's germline CDR1 is MGHDK and CDR2 SYGVNS. This CDR3 comprises 17 residues. Written as DNA, the CDR3 is TGTGCCAGCAGTGAATCGGCGGCAGGGTTTCTATGGTATGGCTACACCTTC. It specifies CASSESAAGFLWYGYTF.

A remark on this clone: Distinct nucleotide sequences in the sample also encode this CDR3. This chain joins TRBV18 and TRBJ1-1, with a weak D call TRBD1 (6 bases). The CDR3 runs to 13 residues. From germline, CDR1 is KGHSH and CDR2 LQKENI. V lost 5 bases, J lost 2 bases, and 9 bases lay in between. DNA for the CDR3: TGTGCCAGCTCAGGACAGTCCAACACTGAAGCTTTCTTT. It specifies CASSGQSNTEAFF.

The chain couples TRBV11-3 to TRBJ2-5, with unresolved D. This CDR3 contains 12 residues. Germline V gene lookup returns CDR1 SGHNT and CDR2 YENEEA. Trimming pared 5 bases from V and 5 bases from J, leaving 9 bases between. The CDR3 region has the DNA TGTGCCAGCAGCCTAAACCCCGAGACCCAGTACTTC. It specifies CASSLNPETQYF.

The CDR3 nucleotides are TGTGCCAGTGCCCCAGTACGCTACAGGGGTAAGAACACTGAAGCTTTCTTT. This sequence encodes CASAPVRYRGKNTEAFF. The gene calls are TRBV19 and TRBJ1-1; 7 bases align to TRBD1. This CDR3 has 17 residues. V lost 8 bases to trimming and J lost 1 base; unmatched junction nucleotides: 16. Germline V gene data show CDR1 as LNHDA and CDR2 as SQIVND (reference sequence).

V is TRBV27 and J is TRBJ2-7; 9 bases match TRBD2. V lost 0 bases to trimming and J lost 2 bases; unmatched junction nucleotides: 11. The CDR3 covers 18 residues. CDR1 is MNHEY and CDR2 is SMNVEV in the germline V gene (reference sequence). The CDR3 reads CASSLSPFGGGDAYEQYF. Written as DNA, the CDR3 is TGTGCCAGCAGTTTATCCCCTTTCGGCGGGGGGGACGCCTACGAGCAGTACTTC.

The rearrangement joins TRBV19 to TRBJ2-7; perhaps D is TRBD1 or TRBD2 (5 bases each). Germline V lookup: CDR1 LNHDA, CDR2 SQIVND (reference sequence). This CDR3 contains 18 residues. V was trimmed by 0 bases and J by 4 bases, leaving 22 bases between them. CDR3 in amino acids: CASSIDGYGGVRGYEQYF. Here the CDR3 DNA reads TGTGCCAGTAGTATAGATGGGTATGGGGGAGTTAGGGGATACGAGCAGTACTTC.

In its sample, this clone was seen once. The rearrangement uses TRBV5-6 and TRBJ1-5; D gene ambiguous. CDR1 SGHDT and CDR2 YYEEEE come from the germline V gene. There are 15 residues in the CDR3. Trimming took off 0 bases at V and 2 bases at J, with 9 bases between the two ends. The CDR3 DNA reads TGTGCCAGCAGCTTGGGAGGGCTGCGCAATCAGCCCCAGCATTTT. Translation gives CASSLGGLRNQPQHF.

The chain employs TRBV5-1 and TRBJ1-1, with 12 bases that match TRBD1. The CDR3 length is 17 residues. In germline, CDR1 is SGHRS, CDR2 YFSETQ. Trimming at V came to 6 bases and at J to 0 bases, leaving 9 bases not matched to a gene. The CDR3 region has the DNA TGCGCCAGCACCACCGGGACAGGGGGCAGAATGAACACTGAAGCTTTCTTT. It encodes CASTTGTGGRMNTEAFF.

The rearrangement uses TRBV2 and TRBJ2-7, with TRBD2 matching 10 bases. The germline CDR1 and CDR2 sequences are SNHLY and FYNNEI. The V segment lost 6 bases and the J segment 10 bases; nucleotides outside the gene matches: 12. The CDR3 spans 14 residues. CDR3 nucleotide sequence: TGTGCCAGCAGGGAGGGGACTAGCGACCTCGAACAGTACTTC. It encodes CASREGTSDLEQYF. Looking up the rest from reference TRBV2 and TRBJ2-7 gives the full variable domain: EPEVTQTPSHQVTQMGQEVILRCVPISNHLYFYWYRQILGQKVEFLVSFYNNEISEKSEIFDDQFSVERPDGSNFTLKIRSTKLEDSAMYFCASREGTSDLEQYFGPGTRLTVT.

The rearrangement uses TRBV27 and TRBJ1-5; 7 bases align to TRBD1. Germline V gives CDR1 MNHEY, CDR2 SMNVEV (reference sequence). The CDR3 sequence is 16 residues long. The ends lost 5 bases at V and 2 bases at J; junction bases unmatched: 9. CDR3 in amino acids: CASSPRQGRGNQPQHF. The CDR3 DNA is TGTGCCAGCAGTCCCCGACAGGGTCGAGGCAATCAGCCCCAGCATTTT.

V and J are TRBV10-3 and TRBJ1-2; the match to TRBD1 covers 8 bases. This CDR3 comprises 14 residues. The trim removed 5 bases at V and 3 bases at J, leaving 5 bases unmatched. Germline-derived CDR1 and CDR2 are ENHRY and SYGVKD. The CDR3 bases are TGTGCCATCAGTCAACAGGGGGGAGACTATGGCTACACCTTC. Translating it yields CAISQQGGDYGYTF.

This sequence joins TRBV10-3 and TRBJ2-2, with 7 bases that match TRBD1. The V gene end was trimmed by 7 bases and the J gene end by 1 base; junction bases not matched to a gene: 9. The germline V gene has CDR1 ENHRY and CDR2 SYGVKD. CDR3 length: 16 amino acids. This CDR3 reads CAITPEGTVNTGELFF. For the CDR3, the DNA is TGTGCCATCACCCCCGAGGGGACAGTGAACACCGGGGAGCTGTTTTTT.

The J gene is TRBJ2-7, the V gene TRBV28, with 8 bases lining up with TRBD1. Germline CDR1 reads MDHEN; CDR2 reads SYDVKM. This CDR3 is built from 13 residues. V gave up 6 bases and J gave up 4 bases; unmatched junction bases: 5. In nucleotides, the CDR3 is TGTGCCAGCAGGACAGGGGCGCTTTACGAGCAGTACTTC. Its translation is CASRTGALYEQYF. Based on the CDR3 plus reference TRBV28 and TRBJ2-7, the full variable domain is DVKVTQSSRYLVKRTGEKVFLECVQDMDHENMFWYRQDPGLGLRLIYFSYDVKMKEKGDIPEGYSVSREKKERFSLILESASTNQTSMYLCASRTGALYEQYFGPGTRLTVT.

V is TRBV5-6 and J is TRBJ1-1, with D possibly matching TRBD1 (5 bases). Germline V gives CDR1 SGHDT, CDR2 YYEEEE. The CDR3 runs 15 residues. Trimming took off 9 bases at V and 1 base at J, with 19 bases between the two ends. The CDR3 DNA is TGTGCCACCCACCGGACCGGGCAGGGGAACACTGAAGCTTTCTTT. It specifies CATHRTGQGNTEAFF.

The chain carries TRBV3-1 (or the pseudogene TRBV3-2) and TRBJ2-3; 7 bases line up with TRBD2. Trimming at V came to 2 bases and at J to 0 bases, leaving 2 bases not matched to a gene. Germline V gene data show CDR1 as LGHDT and CDR2 as YNNKEL (reference sequence). This CDR3 contains 15 residues. The CDR3 DNA sequence: TGTGCCAGCAGCCAACCTAGCGGTAGCACAGATACGCAGTATTTT. Translated, it gives CASSQPSGSTDTQYF.

The chain carries TRBV2 and TRBJ2-1, with D maybe TRBD1 (5 bases). Germline V lookup: CDR1 SNHLY, CDR2 FYNNEI. Trimming left V 2 bases short and J 4 bases short, with 12 bases between. The length of the CDR3 is 15 residues. This chain's CDR3 is CASSERTLSYNEQFF. The CDR3 DNA reads TGTGCCAGCAGTGAAAGGACACTTTCGTACAATGAGCAGTTCTTC.